Here is one T cell receptor beta chain with its context. What it recognizes is unknown. The germline gives CDR1 WSHSY, CDR2 SAAADI. V lost 3 bases, J lost 8 bases, and 13 bases lay in between. This CDR3 is built from 13 residues. The data were taken from a study of T cells in localized non-small cell lung cancer. Study results and caveats: With higher T cell density in blood came longer overall survival. Tumor showed lower T cell clonality than uninvolved adjacent lung, where it was highest. Median detection of top 100 tumor clones in adjacent lung was around 57 clones. Tumor samples were not multi-region, leaving intratumor heterogeneity unexcluded.

Data came from immunoSEQ multiplex PCR; TCRdb stores just in-frame clones and leaves some out. Of 75,000 to 90,000 clones listed, 84% are singletons. Here the sequenced sample was peripheral blood, taken before any cancer treatment. This sequence was found in a man between 40 and 70 years old with stage I lung adenocarcinoma. J is TRBJ1-2 and V is TRBV10-2; D is perhaps TRBD1 (5 bases). CDR3 sequence reads: CASSEAGFGGYTF. CDR3 in DNA: TGCGCCAGCAGTGAAGCAGGGTTTGGCGGCTACACCTTC.